This TCR beta chain was profiled in a study of blood T cell repertoires in COVID-19. Study summary: Sites across the United States, Italy and Spain contributed samples from acute and convalescent COVID-19. Nucleic acid was either cDNA or gDNA, and it came from T cells, B-cell-depleted T cells, or PBMCs.

This clone was observed a single time. J gave up 6 bases and V 2 bases, and 10 bases lay outside the gene matches. The CDR3 extends over 15 amino acids. Germline assignment: CDR1 MNHEY and CDR2 SVGAGI. Here immunoSEQ multiplex PCR was the method, and the copy in TCRdb shows in-frame clones only, minus some. The data hold about 70,000 clones, with approximately 80% observed a single time. The chain couples TRBV6-5 to TRBJ2-7, with 7 bases that match TRBD1. Input material: peripheral blood. The clonotype originates from a man between 65 and 85 years old who had recovered from COVID-19. In DNA, the CDR3 is TGTGCCAGCAGTTACGGCGACAGGGTTGCGGCCGAGCAGTACTTC. Amino acid sequence: CASSYGDRVAAEQYF.